This entry is about one T cell receptor beta chain. What it recognizes is unknown. It may be a read error: a sequence one base away is much more abundant. This entry comes from a study of Graves' ophthalmopathy and Graves' hyperthyroidism. Study-level results: In predicting ophthalmopathy progression, the model reached around 66% sensitivity and 72.22% specificity. Most thyroid clonotypes expanded beyond 0.001 frequency were also found in blood.

The CDR3 is made up of 15 amino acids. Germline CDR1 reads SGHVS; CDR2 reads FQNEAQ. As the template, RNA transcripts were used to amplify TCR beta CDR3 regions. In the first round, RT-PCR was carried out with HTBI primers, and a multiplex PCR formed the second round. TCRdb redid the calling of the multiplex PCR reads with MiXCR, one entry per CDR3 protein. The sample gives 600,000 to 700,000 distinct CDR3 sequences, about two fifths of which show up once; around 3.3% is in the top ten. The diagnostic workup employed clinical symptoms, serum thyroxine, TRAb, thyroid ultrasound and orbital computed tomography.

This chain uses TRBV7-8 with TRBJ2-7, with TRBD1 identical over 10 bases. This clonotype was sampled from an adult man with Graves' ophthalmopathy. The sequenced sample consisted of peripheral blood. The CDR3 DNA reads TGTACCAGCAGCCCAAGGACAGGGGGAGGATACGAGCAGTACTTC. Translated, it gives CTSSPRTGGGYEQYF.